This T cell receptor (beta chain) was captured in a study of identifying expanded T cells in peripheral blood. Data came from immunoSEQ multiplex PCR; TCRdb stores just in-frame clones and leaves some out. The sample shows 100,000 to 150,000 clones, about 88% of them seen only once. This CDR3 has 15 amino acids. CDR1 is SEHNR, CDR2 FQNEAQ, per germline (reference sequence). The J segment lost 3 bases and the V segment lost 5 bases, leaving 6 bases of the junction unmatched. This chain joins TRBV7-9 and TRBJ1-1; TRBD1 matches 10 bases. Source material: blood. This sequence originates from a person aged 18 to 75 in good health. CDR3 sequence (DNA): TGTGCCAGCAGCCTCCGGGACAGGGGAGACACTGAAGCTTTCTTT. It translates to CASSLRDRGDTEAFF.